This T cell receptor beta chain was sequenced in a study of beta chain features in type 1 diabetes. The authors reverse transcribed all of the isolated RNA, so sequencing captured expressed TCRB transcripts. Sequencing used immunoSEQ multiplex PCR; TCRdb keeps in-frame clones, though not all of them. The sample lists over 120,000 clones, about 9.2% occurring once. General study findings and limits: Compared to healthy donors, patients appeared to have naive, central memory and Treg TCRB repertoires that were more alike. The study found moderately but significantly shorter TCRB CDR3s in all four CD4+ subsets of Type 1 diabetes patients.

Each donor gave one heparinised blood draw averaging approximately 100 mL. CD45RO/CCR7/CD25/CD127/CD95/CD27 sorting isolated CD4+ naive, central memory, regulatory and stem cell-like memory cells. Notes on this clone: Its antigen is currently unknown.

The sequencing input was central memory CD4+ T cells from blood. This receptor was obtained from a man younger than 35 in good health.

The CDR3 region is CATSRDGGTSGGDEQFF. The CDR3 region has the DNA TGTGCCACCAGCAGAGATGGGGGGACTAGCGGGGGTGATGAGCAGTTCTTC. The rearrangement links TRBV15 to TRBJ2-1; 14 nucleotides line up with TRBD2. V lost 0 bases, J lost 8 bases, and 6 bases stayed unmatched. Germline values: CDR1 LNHNV, CDR2 YYDKDF (reference sequence). The CDR3 extends over 17 amino acids.